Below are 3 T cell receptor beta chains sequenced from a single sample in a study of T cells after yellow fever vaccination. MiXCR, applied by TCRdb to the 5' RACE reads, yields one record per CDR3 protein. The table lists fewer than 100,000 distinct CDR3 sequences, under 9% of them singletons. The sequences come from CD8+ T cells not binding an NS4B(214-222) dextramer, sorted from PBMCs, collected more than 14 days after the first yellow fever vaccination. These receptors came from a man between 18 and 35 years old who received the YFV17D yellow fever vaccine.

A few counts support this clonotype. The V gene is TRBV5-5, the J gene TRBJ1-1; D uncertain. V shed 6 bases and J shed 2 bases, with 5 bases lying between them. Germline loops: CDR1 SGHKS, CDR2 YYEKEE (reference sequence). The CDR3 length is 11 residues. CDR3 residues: CASNLNTEAFF. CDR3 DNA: TGTGCCAGCAACCTAAACACTGAAGCTTTCTTT.

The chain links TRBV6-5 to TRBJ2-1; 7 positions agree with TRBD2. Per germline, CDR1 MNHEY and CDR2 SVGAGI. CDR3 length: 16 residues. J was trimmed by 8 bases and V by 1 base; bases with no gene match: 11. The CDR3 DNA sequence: TGTGCCAGCAGTTACTTTCCTAGCGGCGGACTGGATGAGCAGTTCTTC. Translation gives CASSYFPSGGLDEQFF.

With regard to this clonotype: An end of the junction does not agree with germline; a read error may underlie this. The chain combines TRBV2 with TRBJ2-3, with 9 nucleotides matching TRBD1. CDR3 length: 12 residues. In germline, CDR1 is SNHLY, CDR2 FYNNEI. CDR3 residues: CASSEPGQGQDF. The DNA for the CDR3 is TGTGCCAGCAGTGAACCGGGACAGGGACAAGATTTT.